The T cell receptor (beta chain) under discussion was sequenced for a study of Ad26.COV2.S vaccination and SARS-CoV-2 variants. Study-level background: A participant enrolled in the COV1001 Ad26.COV2.S trial arm provided the sample.

This clone was detected only once. Its cognate antigen is unknown. Study results and limitations: Measurement of non-spike TCR breadth gave similar results in vaccine and placebo recipients.

The sample's treatment: about 20 received Ad26.COV2.S at low or high dose, single or two shots; about five received placebo; per-sample allocation not given. Day 63 after the first injection of vaccine or placebo was the sampling time. Only in-frame clones appear in the TCRdb table, and some are missing; sequencing was by immunoSEQ multiplex PCR. The data contain 350,000 to 450,000 clones, approximately 83% of them singletons. The TCR comes from a person aged 18-65 years who received the Ad26.COV2.S COVID-19 vaccine or a placebo. This material consisted of peripheral blood, taken in a trial of Ad26.COV2.S vaccine versus placebo.

In DNA, the CDR3 is TGTGCCAGCAGTAGGGACAGGGAGGGGGAGCTGTTTTTT. Its protein product is CASSRDREGELFF. The genes are TRBV5-4 and TRBJ2-2; TRBD1 agrees at 9 bases. CDR1 is SGHNT, CDR2 YYREEE, per germline (reference sequence). The length of the CDR3 is 13 residues. The ends lost 5 bases at V and 8 bases at J; junction bases unmatched: 4.